What follows are 22 T cell receptor beta chains derived from one specimen sequenced in a study of T cell responses to AZD1222 COVID-19 vaccine. Repertoires were generated with immunoSEQ multiplex PCR, while TCRdb's copy carries only in-frame clones and drops some. This table has some 180,000 clones, 94% appearing once. Specimen: peripheral blood, collected 28 days after the second AZD1222 dose. The receptors were gathered from an adult who received the AZD1222 COVID-19 vaccine.

The V call is TRBV12-3 or TRBV12-4, the J call TRBJ2-2; D unresolved. V was clipped by 7 bases and J by 6 bases, with 6 bases between them. The CDR3 is 11 amino acids. The CDR3 nucleotides are TGTGCCAGCACCCTGGCCGGGGAGCTGTTTTTT. Amino acids: CASTLAGELFF.

This rearrangement joins TRBV4-1 to TRBJ2-7; TRBD1 is a possible D gene (7 bases). V lost 3 bases and J 7 bases, leaving 16 bases between the germline ends. Per the germline V gene, CDR1 is MGHRA and CDR2 is YSYEKL. The CDR3 covers 14 residues. CDR3 bases: TGCGCCAGCAGCCAGGACCGACAGGGAGGTGAGCAGTACTTC. It translates to CASSQDRQGGEQYF.

This sequence joins TRBV12-3 or TRBV12-4 and TRBJ2-1; D not resolved. V was shortened by 5 bases and J by 6 bases, with 5 bases between the two germline ends. The CDR3 extends over 11 amino acids. CDR3 amino acids: CASSRPNEQFF. The CDR3 nucleotides are TGTGCCAGCAGTCGACCCAATGAGCAGTTCTTC.

The chain employs TRBV3-1 (or the pseudogene TRBV3-2) and TRBJ2-2; D is unclear. Germline V gene sequence: CDR1 LGHDT, CDR2 YNNKEL (reference sequence). The CDR3 runs to 16 residues. V lost 0 bases and J lost 3, with 11 bases in between. This CDR3 is CASSQDVASDTGELFF. The CDR3 bases are TGTGCCAGCAGCCAAGATGTCGCCAGTGACACCGGGGAGCTGTTTTTT.

The J gene is TRBJ1-5, the V gene TRBV6-5; D not resolved. Trimming removed 4 bases at V and 0 bases at J, with 10 bases between. Looked up from germline, CDR1 is MNHEY and CDR2 is SVGAGI. This CDR3 region has 15 residues. The CDR3, as DNA: TGTGCCAGCAGTTCTGTGGGGTATAGCAATCAGCCCCAGCATTTT. It is translated as CASSSVGYSNQPQHF.

The genes are TRBV6-2 or TRBV6-3 and TRBJ2-1; perhaps TRBD2 as D (6 bases). The CDR3 sequence is 14 residues long. CDR1 is MNHEY and CDR2 is SVGEGT in the germline V gene. V shed 3 bases and J shed 6 bases, with 12 bases lying between them. The CDR3 DNA sequence: TGTGCCAGCAGTTATACGGGACTTCTCAATGAGCAGTTCTTC. This sequence encodes CASSYTGLLNEQFF.

CDR3 in DNA: TGCGCCAGCAGCTGGGACAAGAACACTGAAGCTTTCTTT. As protein: CASSWDKNTEAFF. V usage is TRBV5-1 and J usage is TRBJ1-1; a possible D gene is TRBD1 (6 bases). This CDR3 comprises 13 residues. Trimming shortened V by 3 bases and J by 1 base, and 7 bases separated the two germline ends. The germline CDR1 and CDR2 sequences are SGHRS and YFSETQ.

This clone was picked up one time. The chain joins TRBV2 to TRBJ1-5; 8 positions agree with TRBD1. Trimming at V came to 7 bases and at J to 5 bases, leaving 10 bases not matched to a gene. The CDR3 consists of 15 residues. The V gene's germline CDR1 is SNHLY and CDR2 FYNNEI. The chain's CDR3 is CASTPDRTGHQPQHF. CDR3 nucleotide sequence: TGTGCCAGCACTCCCGATAGGACAGGGCATCAGCCCCAGCATTTT.

DNA of the CDR3: TGTGCTAGTGGTTTGGTATCGGAACAGGGGAATCAGCCCCAGCATTTT. Translation gives CASGLVSEQGNQPQHF. The chain employs TRBV12-5 and TRBJ1-5; 7 nucleotides align to TRBD1. J gave up 4 bases and V 0 bases, and 6 bases lay outside the gene matches. Germline V gene lookup returns CDR1 LGHNT and CDR2 FRNRAP. CDR3 length: 16 amino acids.

The chain combines TRBV11-3 with TRBJ2-1, with D possibly TRBD2 on 6 matching bases. Germline V gene lookup returns CDR1 SGHNT and CDR2 YENEEA. The CDR3 has 11 amino acids. V dropped 6 bases and J dropped 8 bases, with 8 bases sitting between them. CDR3 protein: CASSGGYEQFF. The CDR3 nucleotides read TGTGCCAGCAGTGGGGGGTATGAGCAGTTCTTC.

V is TRBV6-5 and J is TRBJ1-4, with D tentatively TRBD1 (5 bases). CDR1 MNHEY and CDR2 SVGAGI come from the germline V gene. V lost 2 bases, J lost 0 bases, and 10 bases lay in between. The CDR3 length is 16 residues. The DNA for the CDR3 is TGTGCCAGCAGTTACAGGGGCAGGGCAACTAATGAAAAACTGTTTTTT. The encoded protein is CASSYRGRATNEKLFF.

The V gene is TRBV5-4, the J gene TRBJ2-1; 16 bases match TRBD2. This CDR3 spans 16 amino acids. The germline V gene encodes CDR1 SGHNT and CDR2 YYREEE (reference sequence). Trimming at V came to 0 bases and at J to 8 bases, leaving 2 bases not matched to a gene. CDR3 nucleotides: TGTGCCAGCAGCTTGGCGGGACTAGCGGGAGGGTATGAGCAGTTCTTC. As protein: CASSLAGLAGGYEQFF.

This clone was found once. The genes are TRBV4-3 and TRBJ2-1, with 9 nucleotides matching TRBD1. V lost 6 bases to trimming and J lost 5 bases; unmatched junction nucleotides: 8. The CDR3 extends over 15 amino acids. Germline CDR1 reads LGHNA; CDR2 reads YSLEER. The DNA for the CDR3 is TGCGCCAGCAGTCCTGGACAGGGGTTCAACAATGAGCAGTTCTTC. Protein sequence: CASSPGQGFNNEQFF.

Of note for this clone: The sample has other DNA sequences that encode this CDR3 too. The V call is TRBV6-1, the J call TRBJ2-5; 12 nucleotides agree with TRBD2. CDR3 length equals 15 residues. The V and J ends lost 2 bases and 2 bases, in that order; junction bases with no gene match: 0. The germline V gene encodes CDR1 MNHNS and CDR2 SASEGT. This chain's CDR3 is CASSELAGGQETQYF. DNA of the CDR3: TGTGCCAGCAGTGAACTAGCGGGGGGGCAAGAGACCCAGTACTTC.

V usage is TRBV11-2 and J usage is TRBJ2-7, with D possibly being TRBD1 or TRBD2 (5 bases each). The germline V gene encodes CDR1 SGHAT and CDR2 FQNNGV. V lost 4 bases to trimming and J lost 4 bases, with 23 bases between them. The CDR3 runs 17 residues. CDR3 bases: TGTGCCAGCAGCTCCCTCCGGGACGGCGTTCAGAGATACGAGCAGTACTTC. It is translated as CASSSLRDGVQRYEQYF.

The V and J genes are TRBV12-3 or TRBV12-4 and TRBJ1-3; D unresolved. The CDR3 spans 13 residues. V lost 4 bases to trimming and J lost 0 bases, with 4 bases between them. The CDR3 region has the DNA TGTGCCAGCAGTTCCCTCTCTGGAAACACCATATATTTT. This encodes CASSSLSGNTIYF.

The rearrangement links TRBV10-3 to TRBJ1-1; 10 bases are a match to TRBD1. Germline V CDR1 and CDR2: ENHRY, SYGVKD. The ends lost 8 bases at V and 7 bases at J; junction bases unmatched: 4. CDR3 length equals 12 residues. CDR3: CAILRDRGEAFF. CDR3 sequence (DNA): TGTGCCATCCTTCGGGACAGGGGTGAAGCTTTCTTT.

The V and J genes are TRBV19 and TRBJ1-1; TRBD1 is a possible D gene (5 bases). This CDR3 has 13 residues. Trimming took off 7 bases at V and 6 bases at J, with 15 bases between the two ends. CDR1 is LNHDA, CDR2 SQIVND, per germline (reference sequence). The CDR3 DNA is TGTGCCAGTAACCCAGGGCACCCATCTGAAGCTTTCTTT. Translating gives CASNPGHPSEAFF.

The chain uses TRBV19 and TRBJ1-1; D ambiguous. Looked up from germline, CDR1 is LNHDA and CDR2 is SQIVND (reference sequence). The CDR3 sequence is 13 residues long. V was trimmed by 4 bases and J by 4 bases, leaving 10 bases between them. CDR3: CASSTGSGTEAFF. The DNA for the CDR3 is TGTGCCAGTAGTACCGGGAGCGGCACTGAAGCTTTCTTT.

The chain has TRBV5-1 and TRBJ2-3; D gene unclear. V dropped 0 bases and J dropped 4 bases, with 9 bases sitting between them. Per germline, CDR1 SGHRS and CDR2 YFSETQ. This CDR3 is built from 14 residues. The DNA of the CDR3 is TGCGCCAGCAGCTTGGAGGGAAGTCCAGATACGCAGTATTTT. This codes for CASSLEGSPDTQYF.

The genes are TRBV9 and TRBJ1-5; 8 bases match TRBD1. This CDR3 has 14 residues. V was pared by 4 bases and J by 5 bases, with 5 bases of the junction left unmatched. The germline gives CDR1 SGDLS, CDR2 YYNGEE. The CDR3 sequence is CASSPGQVDQPQHF. The CDR3 bases are TGTGCCAGCAGCCCGGGACAGGTTGATCAGCCCCAGCATTTT.

The chain carries TRBV18 and TRBJ1-2; a possible D gene is TRBD1 (5 bases). Germline values: CDR1 KGHSH, CDR2 LQKENI. V was clipped by 2 bases and J by 5 bases, with 15 bases between them. The CDR3 length is 15 residues. This CDR3 is CASSPSAGTDYGYTF. In DNA form, the CDR3 reads TGTGCCAGCTCACCAAGCGCCGGGACGGATTATGGCTACACCTTC.